This T cell receptor (beta chain) was recovered during a study of technical replicates of blood from a handful of donors. Per germline, CDR1 SGHNT and CDR2 YYREEE (reference sequence). The CDR3 runs 15 residues. The V segment lost 6 bases and the J segment 6 bases; nucleotides outside the gene matches: 10. Produced via immunoSEQ multiplex PCR; TCRdb's table is partial and in-frame only. This table has tens of thousands of clones, roughly 90% appearing once. The J gene is TRBJ2-1, the V gene TRBV5-4, with 9 bases matching TRBD2. Sequenced: PBMCs. This clonotype was obtained from a human donor in good health. Some clones in this sample may be carry-over from other donors' samples. The CDR3 loop is CASNPAVAGANEQFF. The CDR3 nucleotides are TGTGCCAGCAACCCCGCGGTAGCGGGGGCCAATGAGCAGTTCTTC.